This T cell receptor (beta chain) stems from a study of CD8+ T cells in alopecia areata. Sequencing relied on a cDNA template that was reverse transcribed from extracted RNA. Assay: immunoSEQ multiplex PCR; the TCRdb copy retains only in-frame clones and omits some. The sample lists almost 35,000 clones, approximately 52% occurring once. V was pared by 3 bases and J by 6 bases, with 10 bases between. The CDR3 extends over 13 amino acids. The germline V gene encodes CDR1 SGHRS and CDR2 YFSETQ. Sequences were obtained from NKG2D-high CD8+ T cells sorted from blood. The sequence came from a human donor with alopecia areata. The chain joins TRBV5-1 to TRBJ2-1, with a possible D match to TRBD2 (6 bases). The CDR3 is CASSSGLPNEQFF. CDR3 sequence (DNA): TGCGCCAGCAGCTCGGGACTCCCCAATGAGCAGTTCTTC.